This T cell receptor beta chain came from a study of shared clonotypes between healthy human individuals. Overall study context: Donors, aged 18 to 49, were a couple of women and a few men. Study observations and caveats: Rarefaction curves obtained for sorted subsets showed sequencing incomplete despite large depth.

Selected positively for CCR7 and CD45RO-negative, naive CD8 cells excluded terminally differentiated effector memory CD45RA+ cells. Nashville, Tennessee was home to all donors, who were Caucasian adults. Profiled with immunoSEQ multiplex PCR; TCRdb holds only in-frame clones, not every one. The table lists some 2 million clones, about 95% of them singletons. In the case of this clone: The antigen is undetermined.

Trimming at V came to 1 base and at J to 7 bases, leaving 11 bases not matched to a gene. CDR1 and CDR2 from the germline V gene are WNHNN and SYGVQD (reference sequence). This CDR3 is built from 17 residues. Sequencing input: naive CD8+ T cells sorted from blood. This receptor was obtained from a young man in good health. This sequence joins TRBV10-1 and TRBJ2-1; TRBD2 matches at 9 bases. The CDR3 DNA reads TGCGCCAGCAGTGAGTTTAGTTGGCGTAGCGGGAGTAATGAGCAGTTCTTC. Amino acid sequence: CASSEFSWRSGSNEQFF.